These 21 T cell receptor beta chains came from one sample sequenced in a study of blood T cell repertoires in COVID-19. Libraries were prepared by immunoSEQ multiplex PCR; TCRdb keeps only in-frame clonotypes and omits some of them. The sample shows over 85,000 clones, around 84% of them seen only once. Sequenced: peripheral blood. The receptors originated from a man between 60 and 70 years old with acute or convalescent COVID-19.

The rearrangement joins TRBV28 to TRBJ2-1, with TRBD2 identical over 11 bases. V was clipped by 4 bases and J by 5 bases; unmatched bases: 7. Germline CDR1 and CDR2: MDHEN and SYDVKM. The CDR3 covers 16 residues. Written as DNA, the CDR3 is TGTGCCAGCAGTTCTCCTAGCGGGGGGCCTCACAATGAGCAGTTCTTC. Translated, it gives CASSSPSGGPHNEQFF.

The CDR3 region is CASSQVGDRVNTEAFF. Here the CDR3 DNA reads TGTGCCAGCAGTCAGGTGGGGGACAGAGTGAACACTGAAGCTTTCTTT. V usage is TRBV6-6 and J usage is TRBJ1-1, with 7 bases identical to TRBD1. V trimming: 5 bases; J trimming: 0 bases; junction bases outside the gene matches: 9. This CDR3 has 16 amino acids. The germline gives CDR1 MNHNY, CDR2 SVGAGI (reference sequence).

The chain links TRBV10-3 to TRBJ2-7; D gene ambiguous. CDR1 ENHRY and CDR2 SYGVKD come from the germline V gene. Trimming removed 7 bases at V and 1 base at J, with 20 bases between. The CDR3 contains 16 residues. The CDR3 region has the DNA TGTGCCATCACCCTGTTGACTGCGCCCCGATCCTACGAGCAGTACGTC. It translates to CAITLLTAPRSYEQYV.

The gene calls are TRBV3-1 (or the pseudogene TRBV3-2) and TRBJ2-5; D is ambiguous. The CDR3 consists of 16 residues. V lost 1 base and J lost 0, with 12 bases in between. Germline assignment: CDR1 LGHDT and CDR2 YNNKEL (reference sequence). CDR3 sequence: CASSQGPGQDQETQYF. DNA for the CDR3: TGTGCCAGCAGCCAAGGCCCTGGGCAGGACCAAGAGACCCAGTACTTC.

The chain employs TRBV27 and TRBJ2-3; 8 nucleotides agree with TRBD1. The CDR3 is 19 residues long. Germline CDR1 MNHEY, CDR2 SMNVEV (reference sequence). Trimming took 2 bases from V and 4 from J; bases not matched to a gene: 17. Written as DNA, the CDR3 is TGTGCCAGCAGTTTAGCGGACAGGGAACCCTCCGGTGGGGCAGATACGCAGTATTTT. Translation gives CASSLADREPSGGADTQYF.

The rearrangement uses TRBV5-5 and TRBJ2-2, with D uncertain. The CDR3 totals 13 residues. Germline V gene data show CDR1 as SGHKS and CDR2 as YYEKEE (reference sequence). V lost 3 bases and J 0 bases, leaving 3 bases between the germline ends. CDR3 amino acids: CASSSANTGELFF. In DNA form, the CDR3 reads TGTGCCAGCAGCTCCGCGAACACCGGGGAGCTGTTTTTT. The complete variable domain, with remaining parts taken from reference TRBV5-5 and TRBJ2-2, reads DAGVTQSPTHLIKTRGQQVTLRCSPISGHKSVSWYQQVLGQGPQFIFQYYEKEERGRGNFPDRFSARQFPNYSSELNVNALLLGDSALYLCASSSANTGELFFGEGSRLTVL.

This chain connects TRBV6-2 or TRBV6-3 to TRBJ1-1; 7 bases agree with TRBD1. Germline lookup yields CDR1 MNHEY and CDR2 SVGEGT. The CDR3 runs 17 residues. The trim removed 2 bases at V and 1 base at J, leaving 10 bases unmatched. The CDR3 spells CASSYDRVRVSNTEAFF. The CDR3 DNA follows: TGTGCCAGCAGTTACGACAGGGTTCGGGTTTCGAACACTGAAGCTTTCTTT.

This sequence joins TRBV7-2 and TRBJ1-3, with D possibly being TRBD1 (5 bases). The germline CDR1 and CDR2 sequences are SGHTA and FQGNSA. Trimming removed 0 bases at V and 0 bases at J, with 12 bases between. The CDR3 is made up of 17 amino acids. The CDR3 is CASSLADTGRSGNTIYF. CDR3 DNA: TGTGCCAGCAGCTTAGCGGACACTGGTCGCTCTGGAAACACCATATATTTT.

The chain is built from TRBV7-2 and TRBJ1-1, with D possibly TRBD1 on 5 matching bases. The V gene lost 1 base and the J gene lost 1 base, with 10 bases spanning the gap. The CDR3 is 15 amino acids. CDR1 and CDR2 from the germline V gene are SGHTA and FQGNSA. CDR3 nucleotides: TGTGCCAGCAGCTTAGGGCTGGGGCGGAACACTGAAGCTTTCTTT. Protein sequence: CASSLGLGRNTEAFF.

The gene calls are TRBV5-6 and TRBJ1-5; no reliable D call. Germline V gene data show CDR1 as SGHDT and CDR2 as YYEEEE. This CDR3 comprises 14 residues. Deletions cut 2 bases from V and 0 bases from J, with 6 bases between. The DNA for the CDR3 is TGTGCCAGCAGCTTACGGTCTAGCAATCAGCCCCAGCATTTT. Amino acid sequence: CASSLRSSNQPQHF.

This chain uses TRBV15 with TRBJ1-1; a weak D match, TRBD1 (6 bases). Trimming shortened V by 3 bases and J by 1 base, and 12 bases separated the two germline ends. CDR3 size: 15 residues. The germline V gene has CDR1 LNHNV and CDR2 YYDKDF (reference sequence). The CDR3 DNA is TGTGCCACCAGCAGCAAACCGACAGGGAACACTGAAGCTTTCTTT. This gives the protein CATSSKPTGNTEAFF.

On this clone: The junction does not match germline at one end; this may be a read error. V gene TRBV18 combines with J gene TRBJ1-3, with D maybe TRBD1 (6 bases). Germline V CDR1 and CDR2: KGHSH, LQKENI. The CDR3 consists of 16 residues. The CDR3 coding sequence is TGTGCCAGCTCACCCCAGAGGGGGTTATCTGGGAACACCATATATTTT. It yields the protein CASSPQRGLSGNTIYF.

The chain couples TRBV12-5 to TRBJ1-5; the D gene is possibly TRBD1 (5 bases). The V and J ends lost 4 bases and 9 bases respectively, with 16 bases between them. This CDR3 spans 14 amino acids. Germline V CDR1 and CDR2: LGHNT, FRNRAP. CDR3 amino acids: CASGSLRERRPQHF. CDR3 nucleotides: TGTGCTAGTGGTTCCCTCAGGGAAAGAAGGCCCCAGCATTTT. Full variable domain (missing parts from reference TRBV12-5 and TRBJ1-5): DARVTQTPRHKVTEMGQEVTMRCQPILGHNTVFWYRQTMMQGLELLAYFRNRAPLDDSGMPKDRFSAEMPDATLATLKIQPSEPRDSAVYFCASGSLRERRPQHFGDGTRLSIL.

This clone was counted only a few times. The rearrangement links TRBV5-6 to TRBJ2-1; weak D call: TRBD1 (6 bases). Germline V gives CDR1 SGHDT, CDR2 YYEEEE. This CDR3 region has 12 residues. Trimming stripped 4 bases from V and 12 bases from J, with 14 bases between. CDR3 amino acids: CASSVTGFLQFF. CDR3 nucleotides: TGTGCCAGCAGCGTGACAGGTTTCTTGCAGTTCTTC. The full variable domain, its missing parts supplied by reference TRBV5-6 and TRBJ2-1, is DAGVTQSPTHLIKTRGQQVTLRCSPKSGHDTVSWYQQALGQGPQFIFQYYEEEERQRGNFPDRFSGHQFPNYSSELNVNALLLGDSALYLCASSVTGFLQFFGPGTRLTVL.

The genes are TRBV7-9 and TRBJ2-1, with D possibly matching TRBD1 (6 bases). The CDR3 covers 15 residues. V was cut by 5 bases and J by 6 bases, with 17 bases left in between. Germline V gene data show CDR1 as SEHNR and CDR2 as FQNEAQ (reference sequence). Here the CDR3 DNA reads TGTGCCAGCAGCGGTTTTGCAGGGGATCTCAATGAGCAGTTCTTC. Its translation is CASSGFAGDLNEQFF.

This clone is a singleton in its sample. The chain links TRBV6-6 to TRBJ1-5; 9 bases map to TRBD1. This CDR3 is 17 amino acids long. Germline V gene data show CDR1 as MNHNY and CDR2 as SVGAGI (reference sequence). The trim removed 5 bases at V and 0 bases at J, leaving 8 bases unmatched. CDR3 amino acids: CASSPSGTGNSNQPQHF. The DNA for the CDR3 is TGTGCCAGCAGTCCTTCCGGGACAGGGAATAGCAATCAGCCCCAGCATTTT.

The chain recombines TRBV28 with TRBJ1-5, with no clear D. CDR3 length: 15 amino acids. V lost 3 bases and J lost 4, with 13 bases in between. Germline CDR1 reads MDHEN; CDR2 reads SYDVKM. The CDR3 nucleotides read TGTGCCAGCAGTTTCTCCGGGGAAGGGAATCAGCCCCAGCATTTT. Translated: CASSFSGEGNQPQHF.

The chain has TRBV12-5 and TRBJ2-7; TRBD1 is a possible D gene (6 bases). This CDR3 is 15 amino acids long. From germline, CDR1 is LGHNT and CDR2 FRNRAP. Deletions cut 5 bases from V and 7 bases from J, with 21 bases between. The CDR3 nucleotides are TGTGCTAGTGGTATCCGGACAGCCCGGATCGGAGAGCAGTACTTC. Protein product: CASGIRTARIGEQYF.

This clone appeared a few times. V is TRBV28 and J is TRBJ1-5, with 8 bases aligning to TRBD1. The CDR3 loop spans 16 amino acids. V gave up 5 bases and J gave up 4 bases; unmatched junction bases: 10. Germline V gene sequence: CDR1 MDHEN, CDR2 SYDVKM. DNA of the CDR3: TGTGCCAGCAGTCCGCGGACAGGGATGGGAAATCAGCCCCAGCATTTT. Protein: CASSPRTGMGNQPQHF.

This rearrangement joins TRBV7-8 to TRBJ1-1; TRBD1 might be the D (6 bases). The CDR3 sequence is 15 residues long. The ends were cut back, 2 bases at V and 2 bases at J, with 12 bases in the middle. Germline lookup yields CDR1 SGHVS and CDR2 FQNEAQ. Here the CDR3 reads CASSLTQGRNTEAFF. CDR3 coding DNA: TGTGCCAGCAGCTTAACACAGGGACGAAACACTGAAGCTTTCTTT.

This clone was seen a single time. The chain links TRBV7-2 to TRBJ1-1, with D maybe TRBD1 (6 bases). The CDR3 consists of 14 residues. The ends were cut back, 5 bases at V and 1 base at J, with 11 bases in the middle. Germline V lookup: CDR1 SGHTA, CDR2 FQGNSA. CDR3 in DNA: TGTGCCAGCAGCCCAGGGACAACGAACACTGAAGCTTTCTTT. As protein: CASSPGTTNTEAFF.